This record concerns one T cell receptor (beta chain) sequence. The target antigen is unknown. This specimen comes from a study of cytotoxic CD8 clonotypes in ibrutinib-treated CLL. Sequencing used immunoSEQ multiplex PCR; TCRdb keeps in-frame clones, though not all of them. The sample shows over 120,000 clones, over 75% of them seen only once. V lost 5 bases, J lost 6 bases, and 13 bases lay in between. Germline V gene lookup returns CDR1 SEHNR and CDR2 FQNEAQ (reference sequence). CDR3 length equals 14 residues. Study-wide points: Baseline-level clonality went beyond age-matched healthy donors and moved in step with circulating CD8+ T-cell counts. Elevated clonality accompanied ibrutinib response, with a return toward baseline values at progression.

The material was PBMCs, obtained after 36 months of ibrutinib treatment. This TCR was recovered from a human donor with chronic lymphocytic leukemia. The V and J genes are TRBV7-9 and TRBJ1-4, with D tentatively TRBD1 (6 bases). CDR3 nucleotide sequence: TGTGCCAGCAGCCCCCGGGGGGCGGATGAAAAACTGTTTTTT. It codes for CASSPRGADEKLFF. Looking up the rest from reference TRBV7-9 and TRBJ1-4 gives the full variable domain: DTGVSQNPRHKITKRGQNVTFRCDPISEHNRLYWYRQTLGQGPEFLTYFQNEAQLEKSRLLSDRFSAERPKGSFSTLEIQRTEQGDSAMYLCASSPRGADEKLFFGSGTQLSVL.